This T cell receptor beta chain originates from a study of blood T cell repertoires in COVID-19. At the level of the study: Spain, Italy and the United States supplied samples that represented acute and convalescent COVID-19. Sources were T cells, B-cell-depleted T cells, or PBMCs; the material itself was cDNA or gDNA.

In the authors' workflow: Cell counts per sample came from amplifying reference gene primers. Clones were sequenced by immunoSEQ multiplex PCR, and TCRdb holds only the in-frame ones, with some missing. V and J calls and clone size come straight from that table; D and trimming were deduced from the DNA. The sample has over 150,000 clones; about nine tenths are singletons. In germline, CDR1 is KGHDR, CDR2 SFDVKD. The CDR3 is 14 residues long. Trimming pared 4 bases from V and 4 bases from J, leaving 12 bases between. This TCR came from a man between 65 and 80 years old with active or convalescent COVID-19. The sample comprised peripheral blood. The chain links TRBV24-1 to TRBJ1-2, with a tentative D call TRBD1 (5 bases). The DNA for the CDR3 is TGTGCCACCAGTGACCCGACAGTTAGCTATGGCTACACCTTC. Translating it yields CATSDPTVSYGYTF.